The T cell receptor (beta chain) under discussion was sequenced for a study of shared clonotypes between healthy human individuals. Study findings and constraints: Shared clonotypes: about 4.6% naive CD4, about 3.5% naive CD8, about 2.4% memory CD4, under 0.5% memory CD8.

CDR3 size: 13 residues. Germline V lookup: CDR1 SSHAT, CDR2 FNYEAQ (reference sequence). The V segment lost 5 bases and the J segment 5 bases; nucleotides outside the gene matches: 4. Regarding this clone: Its antigen is not identified.

Profiling relied on immunoSEQ multiplex PCR, and the TCRdb table lists in-frame clones only, not all of them. The sample records over a million clones, around 78% being singletons. The TCR was taken from a man aged 18 to 29 in good health. Some clones in this sample may be carry-over from other donors' samples. V usage is TRBV7-7 and J usage is TRBJ2-7; TRBD1 matches 9 bases. The source material was memory CD4+ T cells from PBMCs. Described subset: CD45RA-negative fraction. The CDR3 protein is CASSRGQGNEQYF. The CDR3 region has the DNA TGTGCCAGCAGCCGCGGACAGGGGAACGAGCAGTACTTC.